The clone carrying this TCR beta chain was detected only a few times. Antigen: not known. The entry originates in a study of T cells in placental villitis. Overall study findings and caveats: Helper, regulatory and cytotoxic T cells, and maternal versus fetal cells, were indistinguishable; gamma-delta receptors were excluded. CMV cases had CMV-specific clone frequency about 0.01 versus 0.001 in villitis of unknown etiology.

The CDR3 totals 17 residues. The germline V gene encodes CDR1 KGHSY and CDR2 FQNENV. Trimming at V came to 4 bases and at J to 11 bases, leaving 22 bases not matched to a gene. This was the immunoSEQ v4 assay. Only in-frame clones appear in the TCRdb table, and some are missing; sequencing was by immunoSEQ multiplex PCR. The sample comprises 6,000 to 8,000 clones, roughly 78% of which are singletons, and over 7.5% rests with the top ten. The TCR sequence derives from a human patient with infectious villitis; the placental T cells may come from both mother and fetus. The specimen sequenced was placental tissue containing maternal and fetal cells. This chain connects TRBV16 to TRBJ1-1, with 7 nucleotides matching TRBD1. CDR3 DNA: TGTGCCAGCAGCCCGACGGACAGGATAGACCTGCAACACGGCGCTTTCTTT. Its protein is CASSPTDRIDLQHGAFF.